The sequence of this TCR beta chain was determined in a study of metastatic and nonmetastatic thyroid tumors. Across the whole study: Peripheral blood and tumor or nodule samples from malignant and benign thyroid patients were compared.

This clone has a count of ten or more. Its antigen is unidentified. The same CDR3 arises from other DNA sequences in this sample as well. Original processing notes: A classifier for distant metastasis in papillary thyroid cancer was constructed using CDR3 differences observed across clinicopathological groups. Through MiXCR, TCRdb re-clonotyped the PCR reads. V and J calls and clone size were set by TCRdb, not the authors. Of 15,000 to 20,000 clones listed, 34% were seen once; the top ten hold approximately 11%. The germline V gene has CDR1 MNHNS and CDR2 SASEGT. The CDR3 is made up of 17 amino acids. Trimming removed 6 bases at V and 2 bases at J, with 17 bases between. Broader study findings: Reportedly, malignant thyroid tumors had significantly higher TCR beta diversity than benign nodules, in blood and tumor.

Every patient underwent thyroid surgery untreated. The sample consisted of tumor tissue. The chain couples TRBV6-1 to TRBJ2-6; weak D call: TRBD1 (7 bases). The source is a male donor with papillary thyroid cancer or a benign thyroid nodule (not recorded which). Some clones in this sample may be carry-over from other donors' samples. CDR3 protein: CASSGGQITTGANVLTF. Here the CDR3 DNA reads TGTGCCAGCAGCGGGGGACAGATTACGACTGGGGCCAACGTCCTGACTTTC.